This entry describes one T cell receptor (beta chain). The data derive from a study of blood T cell repertoires in COVID-19. TCRdb's table, derived via immunoSEQ multiplex PCR, lists solely in-frame clones and lacks some. The sample yields about 300,000 clones, 85% seen once. The clonotype was recovered from a woman in her thirties who had been exposed to COVID-19. Specimen: PBMCs or T cells enriched from blood (not recorded which).

CDR3: CASNLGSGTGIRAFF. CDR3 sequence (DNA): TGTGCCAGCAACTTGGGCTCCGGGACAGGGATAAGAGCTTTCTTT. J is TRBJ1-1 and V is TRBV6-5; TRBD1 matches 9 bases. Per the germline V gene, CDR1 is MNHEY and CDR2 is SVGAGI. The CDR3 has 15 amino acids. The trim removed 7 bases at V and 10 bases at J, leaving 16 bases unmatched.